The entry that follows covers one TCR beta chain sequence. CDR1 is KGHSH and CDR2 is LQKENI in the germline V gene. The CDR3 runs to 15 residues. V lost 3 bases and J 1 base, leaving 10 bases between the germline ends. Under the authors' procedure: Amplification from reference gene primers served as the basis for estimated nucleated cell counts. The table came from immunoSEQ multiplex PCR; TCRdb's copy has only in-frame clones and leaves some out. The V and J calls and clone size come from that table; D and trimming were worked out from the DNA. The sample includes fewer than 200,000 clones, approximately 80% of them seen just once. This entry belongs to a study of blood T cell repertoires in COVID-19. About the research overall: COVID-19 samples, acute and convalescent, were from the United States, Italy and Spain.

The sequencing sample was made of PBMCs or T cells enriched from blood (not recorded which). The chain is built from TRBV18 and TRBJ1-3, with a weak D call TRBD1 (6 bases). This receptor was identified in a man between 45 and 60 years old who had recovered from COVID-19. The CDR3 sequence: CASSPSGTSGNTIYF. In DNA, the CDR3 is TGTGCCAGCTCACCCTCTGGGACATCTGGAAACACCATATATTTT.